This T cell receptor beta chain was recorded in a study of T cells in Graves' hyperthyroidism and ophthalmopathy. CDR3 size: 14 residues. Trimming stripped 0 bases from V and 3 bases from J, with 5 bases between. Germline CDR1 is SGHAT and CDR2 is FQNNGV. A patient was excluded if there was uncontrolled infection, other autoimmune disease, pregnancy or lactation. TCR beta CDR3 region amplification was performed from RNA transcripts. The primer set for the first-round RT-PCR of the TCR CDR3 was HTBI. TCRdb analysed the multiplex PCR reads with MiXCR anew, one entry per CDR3 protein. The sample consists of more than 300,000 distinct CDR3 sequences, 14% of them appearing once.

V and J are TRBV11-2 and TRBJ1-4; D ambiguous. Sequencing was carried out using blood. This sequence was found in a woman in her twenties or thirties with Graves' ophthalmopathy. The CDR3 protein is CASSLDYSNEKLFF. The CDR3 nucleotides read TGTGCCAGCAGCTTAGATTACTCTAATGAAAAACTGTTTTTT.